This TCR beta chain is drawn from a study of radiotherapy plus CTLA-4 blockade in lung cancer. A few counts support this clone. Its antigen is undetermined. Patients in the study, people with chemo-refractory metastatic non-small-cell lung cancer, received focal radiation plus ipilimumab CTLA-4 blockade. Study results and limitations: Expansion of tumor-derived TCR clones was observed in blood after radiotherapy plus ipilimumab.

Here immunoSEQ multiplex PCR was the method, and the copy in TCRdb shows in-frame clones only, minus some. Here the sample spans tens of thousands of clones, 79% being singletons. The V gene lost 3 bases and the J gene lost 4 bases, with 16 bases spanning the gap. The CDR3 runs to 15 residues. Germline CDR1 GTSNPN, CDR2 SVGIG (reference sequence). Sequencing was performed on peripheral blood, taken from a patient treated with radiotherapy plus ipilimumab. The source of this sequence is a human donor with non-small cell lung cancer that progressed on radiotherapy plus ipilimumab. The V call is TRBV30, the J call TRBJ2-4; D possibly corresponds to TRBD2 (6 bases). The DNA for the CDR3 is TGTGCCTGGAGGCGGGGTGGGAACCCTAAAAACATTCAGTACTTC. Amino acids: CAWRRGGNPKNIQYF.